This section outlines one TCR beta chain sequence together with its context. There is no known antigen for this receptor. The record has no base qualities; no much larger clone is one base away. Using the deep immunoSEQ assay, TCR CDR3 regions were amplified from genomic DNA by multiplex PCR. Genomic DNA extracted from each cell subset was distributed evenly over all wells of several immunoSEQ 96-well plates, and each plate served as one replicate. Each replicate PCR for sorted subsets received around 200 ng genomic DNA, equal to about 30,000 T cell genomes. The purified libraries were quantified using a Qubit 3.0 fluorometer, sized with a Bioanalyzer 2100, and then quantified again using the KAPA Library Quantification kit. Every immunoSEQ 96-well plate was sequenced on a dedicated single-read 150-cycle Illumina NextSeq 550 flow cell. The study's own analysis went as follows. The immunoSEQ output contained only junctional sequences without quality scores, so filtering could not match that applied to full-length reads. Sequences were annotated with PyIR, a Python wrapper for IgBLAST v1.9, using IMGT germline references to assign V/J genes and CDR3. Reads were removed for weak V/J assignments (E-value above 1e-6), missing CDR3, stop codons, out-of-frame junctions, or ambiguous translated residues. V3J clonotypes were defined as sequences sharing an identical inferred V gene, J gene, and CDR3 amino acid sequence. Percentage overlap between repertoires was computed as shared unique clonotypes divided by the size of the smaller repertoire. RTK rarefaction, the Chao1 estimator, and Recon v2.1 estimates of unobserved clonotypes were used to assess repertoire richness. For all TCRbeta clonotypes obtained by the gDNA method from a few donors, generation probabilities were computed with OLGA. Here the immuneACCESS table is served through TCRdb, limited to in-frame sequences with V and J called. Missing clones are a known gap in these copies; in checked studies unresolved V genes cover under half, and the rest lacks a known reason. V, J and clone size are those of that table, while D and trimming were read from the DNA. The sample data list 1.6 million or so clones, and roughly 95% of these were observed just once. The top ten clonotypes cover 0.95% to 1.5% of the sample.

This specimen belongs to a study of shared clonotypes between healthy human individuals (dated by TCRdb to about 2020). About the investigation overall: The cohort included three men and a couple of women between 18 and 49 years of age. For each donor, three plates each were used for CD4 naive and CD4 memory, two plates were used for CD8 naive, and one plate was used for CD8 memory. The study deeply sequenced blood TCR repertoires of five healthy adults to estimate repertoire size and the extent of clonotype sharing between individuals. Different laboratories and diverse techniques were used to prepare libraries and sequence TCR repertoires, to increase sequencing depth and limit assay-specific biases. Per donor, leukapheresis produced somewhere between about 0.94 and 8.9 billion PBMCs. General study outcomes and caveats: Even with the large sequencing depth, rarefaction of the sorted-subset datasets indicated that sequencing was incomplete. Because the study included a small number of donors, the genetic and exposure-history diversity represented was limited. Clonotypes shared by all four sorted-subset donors showed higher generation probabilities than non-shared clonotypes. Sampling was restricted to blood, and TCR repertoires in tissues likely differ from the TCR repertoires found in blood. Estimated clonotype richness was generally larger for naive than for memory subsets. Pairwise subsampling indicated that sequencing depth was expected to affect the degree of clonotype sharing among donors. About 4.5% of naive CD4, roughly 3.6% of naive CD8, 2.3% of memory CD4, and about 0.4% of memory CD8 clonotypes were shared across a few donors.

The donors were healthy, HIV-negative adults who had no recently reported acute infections or vaccinations. Only Caucasian adults living in Nashville, Tennessee, USA were represented among the donors. CD4+ T cells were enriched by magnetic negative selection, after which naive cells were positively selected on CD45RA and the negative fraction was taken as the memory subset. After blood collection by leukapheresis, PBMCs were isolated using Ficoll-Histopaque density gradient centrifugation and then cryopreserved in the vapor phase of liquid nitrogen. Analytical flow cytometry was used to check the purity and quantity of every magnetically sorted T cell population. Genomic DNA was isolated from every sorted fraction and measured by UV absorbance on a Nanodrop 2000c. The sequenced sample consisted of naive CD4+ T cells sorted from blood. This specimen's cell subset or site label, interpreted: CD45RA+ positively selected. The sequence derives from a man under 40 in good health.

The CDR3 in this case is CASSFLGVGNTEAFF. The DNA sequence is as follows: TGTGCCAGCAGTTTCCTCGGGGTGGGGAACACTGAAGCTTTCTTT. The V and J genes are TRBV27 and TRBJ1-1, with the D gene uncertain. As encoded in the germline V gene (reference sequence), CDR1 is MNHEY while CDR2 is SMNVEV. The CDR3 has 15 amino acids, counting the end cysteine and phenylalanine. Only the CDR3 region is kept as DNA, spanning 45 bases read in frame from base 1. The junction shows trimming of 3 bases on V and 1 base on J, plus 12 bases between the germline ends.